Below are 11 T cell receptor beta chains sequenced from a single sample in a study of T cells in Graves' hyperthyroidism and ophthalmopathy. Regions amplified from RNA transcripts were the TCR beta CDR3 regions. Researchers ran a first-round RT-PCR on the TCR CDR3 using the HTBI primer set. TCRdb ran MiXCR on the multiplex PCR reads and lists one entry per CDR3 protein. The sample yields 600,000 to 850,000 distinct CDR3 sequences, around 20% seen once. The sample consisted of blood. The receptors derive from a woman aged 45-59 years with Graves' hyperthyroidism that later progressed to Graves' ophthalmopathy.

The genes are TRBV9 and TRBJ2-7, with TRBD2 identical over 13 bases. The CDR3 runs to 15 residues. V lost 3 bases, J lost 3 bases, and 3 bases stayed unmatched. CDR1 and CDR2 (germline): SGDLS, YYNGEE. CDR3 protein: CASSAGLAGDYEQYF. The DNA for the CDR3 is TGTGCCAGCAGCGCCGGACTAGCGGGGGACTACGAGCAGTACTTC. The whole variable domain, remainder taken from reference TRBV9 and TRBJ2-7, is DSGVTQTPKHLITATGQRVTLRCSPRSGDLSVYWYQQSLDQGLQFLIQYYNGEERAKGNILERFSAQQFPDLHSELNLSSLELGDSALYFCASSAGLAGDYEQYFGPGTRLTVT.

This clonotype was observed a handful of times. The chain combines TRBV12-3 or TRBV12-4 with TRBJ1-1; D not certain. V lost 7 bases to trimming and J lost 3 bases, with 15 bases between them. The CDR3 consists of 14 residues. The CDR3 is CASTPERADTEAFF. The CDR3 DNA reads as TGTGCCAGCACCCCCGAGCGAGCGGACACTGAAGCTTTCTTT.

This clonotype was recorded at least ten times. This sequence joins TRBV2 and TRBJ2-1; 7 positions agree with TRBD1. The CDR3 totals 15 residues. Per the germline V gene, CDR1 is SNHLY and CDR2 is FYNNEI. The junction had 3 bases not matched to a gene; V was cut back by 4 bases and J by 0 bases. DNA of the CDR3: TGTGCCAGCAGTGTAGGGGGCTTCTCCTACAATGAGCAGTTCTTC. This sequence encodes CASSVGGFSYNEQFF.

The table lists this clonotype with a few counts. The chain recombines TRBV5-1 with TRBJ1-1; D unresolved. V lost 6 bases, J lost 1 base, and 13 bases lay in between. CDR1 is SGHRS, CDR2 YFSETQ, per germline. The CDR3 consists of 14 residues. The CDR3 DNA is TGCGCCAGCAACCTTCTGTCGGCGAACACTGAAGCTTTCTTT. The encoded protein is CASNLLSANTEAFF. Full variable domain (missing parts from reference TRBV5-1 and TRBJ1-1): KAGVTQTPRYLIKTRGQQVTLSCSPISGHRSVSWYQQTPGQGLQFLFEYFSETQRNKGNFPGRFSGRQFSNSRSEMNVSTLELGDSALYLCASNLLSANTEAFFGQGTRLTVV.

Many counts were recorded for this clonotype. This sequence joins TRBV20-1 and TRBJ2-7; D gene ambiguous. The V and J ends lost 3 bases and 6 bases respectively, with 6 bases between them. The CDR3 length is 10 residues. Germline CDR1 DFQATT, CDR2 SNEGSKA (reference sequence). The DNA of the CDR3 is TGCAGTGCTAGTTTGTCCGAGCAGTACTTC. Translated: CSASLSEQYF.

This clonotype was detected many times. The rearrangement joins TRBV3-1 to TRBJ2-4; D is tentatively TRBD1 or TRBD2 (7 bases each). The V end lost 4 bases, the J end lost 3 bases, and 19 bases lay between the germline ends. The germline gives CDR1 LGHDT, CDR2 YNNKEL (reference sequence). This CDR3 has 17 amino acids. The CDR3 region is CASSPRGGGAGKNIQYF. CDR3 coding DNA: TGTGCCAGCAGCCCTCGGGGAGGGGGCGCGGGCAAAAACATTCAGTACTTC.

This clonotype was detected many times. This sequence joins TRBV3-1 and TRBJ1-5; no definite D call. CDR3 length: 13 amino acids. The V gene's germline CDR1 is LGHDT and CDR2 YNNKEL (reference sequence). V dropped 2 bases and J dropped 3 bases, with 5 bases sitting between them. The CDR3 loop reads CASSQTFNQPQHF. In DNA form, the CDR3 reads TGTGCCAGCAGCCAAACGTTCAATCAGCCCCAGCATTTT.

The chain employs TRBV11-2 and TRBJ1-1; the D gene is possibly TRBD1 (5 bases). CDR1 is SGHAT and CDR2 is FQNNGV in the germline V gene. This CDR3 is 14 amino acids long. Between the trimmed V and J ends, which lost 1 base and 5 bases, there was a span of 11 bases. Here the CDR3 reads CASSLAQVRTEAFF. As DNA, the CDR3 is TGTGCCAGCAGCTTAGCACAGGTTCGGACTGAAGCTTTCTTT.

The rearrangement links TRBV5-1 to TRBJ1-2, with D maybe TRBD1 (5 bases). Germline V gene lookup returns CDR1 SGHRS and CDR2 YFSETQ. V was cut by 0 bases and J by 6 bases, with 9 bases left in between. The CDR3 runs to 13 residues. DNA of the CDR3: TGCGCCAGCAGCTTGGACACAGGAAATGGCTACACCTTC. Amino acid sequence: CASSLDTGNGYTF.

In this sample, this clonotype turned up many times. The chain carries TRBV7-9 and TRBJ2-3; 9 positions match TRBD1. Per the germline V gene, CDR1 is SEHNR and CDR2 is FQNEAQ (reference sequence). The V gene end was trimmed by 3 bases and the J gene end by 5 bases; junction bases not matched to a gene: 6. The CDR3 contains 15 residues. The CDR3 DNA reads as TGTGCCAGCAGCTTCGGACAGGGGAAAGGAGATACGCAGTATTTT. Amino acids: CASSFGQGKGDTQYF.

V gene TRBV29-1 combines with J gene TRBJ2-2, with D unclear. Trimming cost V 3 bases and J 0 bases, with 5 bases left between them. This CDR3 region has 13 residues. Germline V gene lookup returns CDR1 SQVTM and CDR2 ANQGSEA. In nucleotides, the CDR3 is TGCAGCGTTGACAGGACGAACACCGGGGAGCTGTTTTTT. Protein sequence: CSVDRTNTGELFF.